These 12 T cell receptor beta chains share one sample of origin, sequenced in a study of cytomegalovirus exposure and HLA in healthy donors. With 60 Vbeta and 13 Jbeta primers, the PCR was carried out. Some clones are missing from TCRdb's copy, which holds only in-frame ones; the method was immunoSEQ multiplex PCR. The data hold tens of thousands of clones, with approximately 70% observed a single time. Specimen: PBMCs. These receptors originate from a man aged 50-60 years in good health and CMV-seronegative.

This chain joins TRBV15 and TRBJ2-3; D is ambiguous. Trimming removed 3 bases at V and 0 bases at J, with 13 bases between. There are 16 residues in the CDR3. In germline, CDR1 is LNHNV, CDR2 YYDKDF (reference sequence). CDR3 DNA sequence: TGTGCCACCAGCAGGGCCCCGCAAGTTAGCACAGATACGCAGTATTTT. Encoded protein: CATSRAPQVSTDTQYF.

The rearrangement links TRBV6-1 to TRBJ1-2; no clear D. CDR3 length: 15 residues. Germline CDR1 is MNHNS and CDR2 is SASEGT. V was pared by 6 bases and J by 0 bases, with 14 bases between. The CDR3 is CASRFYPQANYGYTF. CDR3 nucleotide sequence: TGTGCCAGCAGGTTCTACCCTCAAGCTAACTATGGCTACACCTTC.

CDR3 amino acids: CASSYPSSGGPSGETQYF. CDR3 nucleotide sequence: TGTGCCAGTAGTTACCCCTCTAGCGGGGGGCCCTCCGGCGAGACCCAGTACTTC. The chain couples TRBV19 to TRBJ2-5; 11 bases are a match to TRBD2. This CDR3 region has 18 residues. The V and J ends lost 5 bases and 5 bases, in that order; junction bases with no gene match: 16. CDR1 LNHDA and CDR2 SQIVND come from the germline V gene (reference sequence).

The chain carries TRBV29-1 and TRBJ2-5; TRBD1 is a possible D gene (5 bases). The CDR3 is made up of 12 amino acids. The germline CDR1 and CDR2 sequences are SQVTM and ANQGSEA. V was clipped by 4 bases and J by 5 bases, with 11 bases between them. CDR3 DNA sequence: TGCAGCGTTGTTCAGGGAAGCGAGACCCAGTACTTC. It encodes CSVVQGSETQYF.

This rearrangement joins TRBV6-5 to TRBJ1-3; D ambiguous. The germline gives CDR1 MNHEY, CDR2 SVGAGI. The CDR3 is 13 amino acids. The V gene lost 10 bases and the J gene lost 0 bases, with 10 bases spanning the gap. CDR3 sequence: CATSMSSGNTIYF. The CDR3 DNA is TGTGCCACCAGCATGAGCTCTGGAAACACCATATATTTT.

The chain carries TRBV9 and TRBJ2-7; a possible D gene is TRBD1 (5 bases). The CDR3 has 14 amino acids. Germline CDR1 and CDR2: SGDLS and YYNGEE. The V end was cut by 0 bases, the J end by 9 bases, with 16 bases between. The CDR3 sequence: CASSVESDSPRQYF. The CDR3 nucleotides read TGTGCCAGCAGCGTAGAAAGCGACAGCCCCAGGCAGTACTTC.

V is TRBV10-2 and J is TRBJ2-1; 9 bases map to TRBD2. Germline loops: CDR1 WSHSY, CDR2 SAAADI. The CDR3 has 14 residues. Trimming cost V 2 bases and J 9 bases; bases outside gene matches: 5. DNA of the CDR3: TGCGCCAGCAGTGAGGCGGGGGGGCTACTTGAGCAGTTCTTC. Protein sequence: CASSEAGGLLEQFF.

The CDR3 nucleotides read TGCACCAGCAGCCAGAGGCTCCGGGACAGGGTTCTTGGTAGTCAGCCCCAGCATTTT. The encoded protein is CTSSQRLRDRVLGSQPQHF. The chain carries TRBV1 and TRBJ1-5; the DNA was not used to check the table's D call, TRBD1. TRBV1 is a documented pseudogene. The CDR3 is made up of 19 amino acids.

The chain combines TRBV25-1 with TRBJ2-7, with 7 bases identical to TRBD2. Germline trimming cut 1 base from V and 1 base from J; bases unmatched to any gene: 1. This CDR3 has 14 residues. The germline gives CDR1 MGHDK, CDR2 SYGVNS. CDR3 sequence reads: CASSEWGGSYEQYF. The DNA of the CDR3 is TGTGCCAGCAGTGAATGGGGAGGGTCCTACGAGCAGTACTTC.

In regard to this clone: This sample also contains other DNA sequences that code for the same CDR3. The V call is TRBV19, the J call TRBJ2-7, with 8 bases fitting TRBD1. This CDR3 has 15 amino acids. CDR1 and CDR2 from the germline V gene are LNHDA and SQIVND (reference sequence). The V segment lost 5 bases and the J segment 4 bases; nucleotides outside the gene matches: 10. This CDR3 reads CASSPRQGRTYEQYF. CDR3 nucleotides: TGTGCCAGTAGTCCTAGACAGGGGCGAACTTACGAGCAGTACTTC.

The chain employs TRBV10-3 and TRBJ1-6; no clear D. V lost 6 bases, J lost 5 bases, and 11 bases lay in between. Germline loops: CDR1 ENHRY, CDR2 SYGVKD. The CDR3 consists of 14 residues. The DNA for the CDR3 is TGTGCCATCAGGGCTGGTTCGAATAATTCACCCCTCCACTTT. Amino acid sequence: CAIRAGSNNSPLHF.

The rearrangement joins TRBV18 to TRBJ2-7; no reliable D call. The CDR3 runs to 12 residues. Trimming pared 3 bases from V and 3 bases from J, leaving 6 bases between. CDR1 is KGHSH, CDR2 LQKENI, per germline. CDR3 protein: CASSPAVYEQYF. CDR3 in DNA: TGTGCCAGCTCACCCGCGGTCTACGAGCAGTACTTC.